This T cell receptor beta chain was retrieved from a study of CD4 T cells in relation to SARS-CoV-2 and coronaviruses. Study overall: Shared crossreactive spike epitopes were mapped to their HLA restriction.

This clone was observed a few times. The repertoire was sequenced with immunoSEQ multiplex PCR; TCRdb's copy has only in-frame clones and lacks some. The profile shows 50,000 to 70,000 clones, roughly nine tenths of them singletons. There are 16 residues in the CDR3. Looked up from germline, CDR1 is KGHSH and CDR2 is LQKENI. V was cut by 3 bases and J by 0 bases, with 11 bases left in between. The sequenced sample consisted of naive CD4+ T cells from PBMCs. The sample's subset: naive CD4+ T cells isolated by negative enrichment. V gene TRBV18 combines with J gene TRBJ2-2; the D is unclear. The sequence was collected from an adult with COVID-19. The CDR3 DNA follows: TGTGCCAGCTCACCTATGGCCGGATCGAACACCGGGGAGCTGTTTTTT. Protein sequence: CASSPMAGSNTGELFF.